This T cell receptor beta chain was documented in a study of OX40 agonist ivuxolimab in advanced cancers. Study overall: Dose-escalation patients had hepatocellular carcinoma, melanoma, renal cell or head and neck cancer.

Study observations and caveats: Partial responders treated at 0.1-3.0 mg/kg exhibited clonal expansion among the lowest measured.

As regards this clone: The antigen remains unidentified.

Measured with immunoSEQ multiplex PCR; TCRdb has only the in-frame clones, and not every one. Among roughly 43,000 clones listed, 75% to 90% were seen once. CDR1 SGHAT and CDR2 FQNNGV come from the germline V gene. V lost 1 base to trimming and J lost 4 bases, with 10 bases between them. The CDR3 sequence is 14 residues long. This specimen was CD4+ or CD8+ T cells sorted from blood, taken in a trial of the OX40 agonist ivuxolimab. This TCR was sampled from an adult with an advanced solid tumor such as melanoma, head and neck, liver or kidney cancer. V and J are TRBV11-2 and TRBJ1-2; D remains ambiguous. The CDR3: CASSLGAVFYGYTF. CDR3 bases: TGTGCCAGCAGCTTAGGAGCAGTCTTCTATGGCTACACCTTC.